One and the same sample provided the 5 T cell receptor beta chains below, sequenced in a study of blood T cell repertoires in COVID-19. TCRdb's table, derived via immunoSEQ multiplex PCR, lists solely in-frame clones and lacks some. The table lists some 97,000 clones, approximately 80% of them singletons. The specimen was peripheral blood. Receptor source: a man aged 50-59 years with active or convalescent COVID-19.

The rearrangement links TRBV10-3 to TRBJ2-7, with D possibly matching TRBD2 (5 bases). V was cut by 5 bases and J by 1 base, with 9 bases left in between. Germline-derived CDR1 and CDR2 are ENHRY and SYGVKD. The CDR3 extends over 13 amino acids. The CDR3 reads CAISPRDSYEQYF. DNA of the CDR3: TGTGCCATCAGTCCGAGGGATTCCTACGAGCAGTACTTC.

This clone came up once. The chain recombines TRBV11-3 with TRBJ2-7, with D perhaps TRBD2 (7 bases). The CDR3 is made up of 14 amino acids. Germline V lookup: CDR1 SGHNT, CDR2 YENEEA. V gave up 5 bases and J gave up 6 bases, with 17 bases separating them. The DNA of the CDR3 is TGTGCCAGCAGCCGGGGGGCCCTAGGGGGCGAGCAGTACTTC. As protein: CASSRGALGGEQYF.

The CDR3 protein is CASTGTANTEAFF. CDR3 coding DNA: TGTGCCAGCACCGGGACAGCCAACACTGAAGCTTTCTTT. The chain combines TRBV6-5 with TRBJ1-1, with 7 nucleotides matching TRBD1. Germline trimming cut 7 bases from V and 2 bases from J; bases unmatched to any gene: 4. Per the germline V gene, CDR1 is MNHEY and CDR2 is SVGAGI. This CDR3 is built from 13 residues.

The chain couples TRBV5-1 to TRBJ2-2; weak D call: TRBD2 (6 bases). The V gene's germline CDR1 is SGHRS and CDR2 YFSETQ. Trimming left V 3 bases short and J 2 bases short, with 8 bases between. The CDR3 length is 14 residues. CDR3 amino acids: CASSSGLNTGELFF. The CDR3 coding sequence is TGCGCCAGCAGCTCGGGACTTAACACCGGGGAGCTGTTTTTT. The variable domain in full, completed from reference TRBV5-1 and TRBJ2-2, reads KAGVTQTPRYLIKTRGQQVTLSCSPISGHRSVSWYQQTPGQGLQFLFEYFSETQRNKGNFPGRFSGRQFSNSRSEMNVSTLELGDSALYLCASSSGLNTGELFFGEGSRLTVL.

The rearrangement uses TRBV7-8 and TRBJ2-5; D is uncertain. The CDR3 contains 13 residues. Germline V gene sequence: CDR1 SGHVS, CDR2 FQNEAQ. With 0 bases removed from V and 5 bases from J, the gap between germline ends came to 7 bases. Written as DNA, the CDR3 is TGTGCCAGCAGCTTAGCTTTCAGTGAGACCCAGTACTTC. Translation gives CASSLAFSETQYF.